This is a list of T cell receptor beta chains from one sample in a study of T cells in Graves' hyperthyroidism and ophthalmopathy. TCRdb fed the multiplex PCR reads into MiXCR, producing one record per CDR3 protein. The table lists around 720,000 distinct CDR3 sequences, 35% of them singletons. The specimen sequenced was blood. Every receptor here comes from a woman in her thirties or forties with Graves' hyperthyroidism. The CDR3 runs from the conserved cysteine through the conserved F or W. Each record gives: J gene, clone size, D gene, V gene, CDR3 DNA, CDR3 protein. D genes are given only for firm matches. Some rows have no size entry. The others give once, few or many, or a class for an expanded clone.

>TRBJ1-2|many|TRBD1|TRBV5-1
TGCGCCAGCAGCGGACAGGGTAACGGCTACACCTTC
CASSGQGNGYTF
>TRBJ2-7|many|NA|TRBV5-1
TGCGCCAGCACCCTAGGCCACGGCTCCTACGAGCAGTACTTC
CASTLGHGSYEQYF
>TRBJ2-5|NA|NA|TRBV6-5
TGTGCCAGCAGTTCCGACAGGGGAGGGCAAGAGACCCAGTACTTC
CASSSDRGGQETQYF
>TRBJ1-4|many|NA|TRBV10-2
TGCGCCAGCAGTGAGACACGGGACGTAGGTCTGTTTTTT
CASSETRDVGLFF
>TRBJ2-2|few|NA|TRBV24-1
TGTGCCACCAGCAGATTGGGCACCGGGGAGCTGTTTTTT
CATSRLGTGELFF
>TRBJ1-4|many|TRBD1|TRBV11-2
TGTGCCAGCAGCCGGTCGACAGGGGACGAAAAACTGTTTTTT
CASSRSTGDEKLFF
>TRBJ1-4|many|TRBD1|TRBV5-1
TGCGCCAGCAGCAACTCCGGGACAGGGGATGAAAAACTGTTTTTT
CASSNSGTGDEKLFF
>TRBJ1-2|NA|TRBD1|TRBV29-1
TGCAGCTTGCTGGGACAGGGGGGAGACTATGGCTACACCTTC
CSLLGQGGDYGYTF
>TRBJ1-2|NA|TRBD1|TRBV4-1
TGCGCCAGCAGTCACCCGGGGACAGTCTATGGCTACACCTTC
CASSHPGTVYGYTF
>TRBJ2-5|many|NA|TRBV10-3
TGTGCCATCAGCTCTAGCAGGGAGAGAGGGACCCAGTACTTC
CAISSSRERGTQYF
>TRBJ1-2|many|NA|TRBV7-6
TGTGCCAGCAGCGGAGGAGGAAGTGTAGATGGCTACACCTTC
CASSGGGSVDGYTF
>TRBJ2-6|NA|NA|TRBV2
TGTGCCAGCAGCCAGGGCCTCTCTGGGGCCAACGTCCTGACTTTC
CASSQGLSGANVLTF
>TRBJ1-1|many|TRBD1|TRBV20-1
TGCAGTGCTAGGGAGACAGGGATCACTGAAGCTTTCTTT
CSARETGITEAFF
>TRBJ2-7|NA|NA|TRBV7-2
TGTGCCTGGAGTCCCTCAGGGAACTCCTACGAGCAGTACTTC
CAWSPSGNSYEQYF
>TRBJ1-6|few|NA|TRBV6-5
TGTGCCAGCAGTTACCCGGGGGTGACGAGTTCACCCCTCCACTTT
CASSYPGVTSSPLHF
>TRBJ1-6|NA|TRBD1|TRBV29-1
TGCAGCAGTCGGGACAGCGCCTCACCCCTCCACTTT
CSSRDSASPLHF
>TRBJ1-1|many|NA|TRBV20-1
TGCAGTGCTAGAGTTATTGCCACGAACACTGAAGCTTTCTTT
CSARVIATNTEAFF
>TRBJ1-5|many|NA|TRBV2
TGTGCCAGCAGTGACCGGGGCAATCAGCCCCAGCATTTT
CASSDRGNQPQHF